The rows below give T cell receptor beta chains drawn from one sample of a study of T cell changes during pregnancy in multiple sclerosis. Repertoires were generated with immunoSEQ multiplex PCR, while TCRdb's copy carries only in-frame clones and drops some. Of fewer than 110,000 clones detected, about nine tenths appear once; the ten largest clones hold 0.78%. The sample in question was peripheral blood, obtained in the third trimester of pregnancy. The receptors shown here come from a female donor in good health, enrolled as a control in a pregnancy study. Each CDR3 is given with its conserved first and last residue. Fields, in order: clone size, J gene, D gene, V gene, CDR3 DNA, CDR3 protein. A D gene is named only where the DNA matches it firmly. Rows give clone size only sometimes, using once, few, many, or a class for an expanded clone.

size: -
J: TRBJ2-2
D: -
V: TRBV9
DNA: TGTGCCAGCAGCGTAGAACCCCGGGGCACCGGGGAGCTGTTTTTT
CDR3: CASSVEPRGTGELFF

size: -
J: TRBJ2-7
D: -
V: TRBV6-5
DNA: TGTGCCAGCACTCCCCGCAGGCCCGGCACCTCCGAGCAGTACTTC
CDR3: CASTPRRPGTSEQYF

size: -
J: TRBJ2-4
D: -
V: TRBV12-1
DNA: TGTGCCAGCAGCCGAATAACAGGGGGCCTCGCCAAAAACATTCAGTACTTC
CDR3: CASSRITGGLAKNIQYF

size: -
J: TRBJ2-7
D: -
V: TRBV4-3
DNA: TGCGCCAGCAGCCAAGGGTACAGGGCTGACGAGCAGTACTTC
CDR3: CASSQGYRADEQYF

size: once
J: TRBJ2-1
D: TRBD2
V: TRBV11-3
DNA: TGTGCCAGCAGTTTAGCGGGGGGCCCGGTGGTTGAGCAGTTCTTC
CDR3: CASSLAGGPVVEQFF

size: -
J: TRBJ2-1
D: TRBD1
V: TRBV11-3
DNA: TGTGCCAGCAGCTCTTGGGCCGGGACAGGGTACAATGAGCAGTTCTTC
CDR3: CASSSWAGTGYNEQFF

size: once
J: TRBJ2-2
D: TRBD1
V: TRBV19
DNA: TGTGCCAGTAGTATTCTGGGTCCGGGACAGCTCAACACCGGGGAGCTGTTTTTT
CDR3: CASSILGPGQLNTGELFF

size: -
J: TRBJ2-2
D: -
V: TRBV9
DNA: TGTGCCAGCAATGGCGGTCCTTTGAACACCGGGGAGCTGTTTTTT
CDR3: CASNGGPLNTGELFF

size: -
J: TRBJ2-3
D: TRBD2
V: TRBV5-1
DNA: TGCGCCAGCAGCCCGGGACTAGCGGGGGGGCAGTCAGATACGCAGTATTTT
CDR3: CASSPGLAGGQSDTQYF

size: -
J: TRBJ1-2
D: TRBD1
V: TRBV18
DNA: TGTGCCAGCTCACCCGAACTAGTAACAGGGGGCGGTGGCTACACCTTC
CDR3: CASSPELVTGGGGYTF

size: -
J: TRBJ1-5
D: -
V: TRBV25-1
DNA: TGTGCCAGCAGTGACACAGGGATAGGTAGCAATCAGCCCCAGCATTTT
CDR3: CASSDTGIGSNQPQHF

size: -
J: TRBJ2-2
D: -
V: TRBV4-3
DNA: TGCGCCAGCAGCCCATCTAGGGGGGGAAACACCGGGGAGCTGTTTTTT
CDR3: CASSPSRGGNTGELFF

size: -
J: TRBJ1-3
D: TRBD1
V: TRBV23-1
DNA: TGCGCCAGCAGTCCGGCGACAGGGGAGTTCTCCGGAAACACCATATATTTT
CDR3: CASSPATGEFSGNTIYF

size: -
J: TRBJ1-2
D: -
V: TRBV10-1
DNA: TGCGCCAGCACCAGGGCAATTAACTATGGCTACACCTTC
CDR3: CASTRAINYGYTF

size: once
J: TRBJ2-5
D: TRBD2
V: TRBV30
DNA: TGTGCCTGGAGTCCCTGGAGCGGGGGTGGGGAGACCCAGTACTTC
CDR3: CAWSPWSGGGETQYF

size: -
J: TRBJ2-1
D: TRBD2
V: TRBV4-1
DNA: TGCGCCAGCAGCCAGGGACTAGTCCAGAGCTCCTACAATGAGCAGTTCTTC
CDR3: CASSQGLVQSSYNEQFF

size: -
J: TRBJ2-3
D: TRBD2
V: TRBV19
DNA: TGTGCCAGTAGTCCGGGACTAGCGGGGAGAGATACGCAGTATTTT
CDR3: CASSPGLAGRDTQYF

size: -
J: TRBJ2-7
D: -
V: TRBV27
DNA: TGTGCCAGTTCCACCAATCGAGGCGAGCAGTACTTC
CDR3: CASSTNRGEQYF

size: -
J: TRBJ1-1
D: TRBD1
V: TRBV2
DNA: TGTGCCAGCAGGGACCCGGGACAGGGGGCCGATTTTTTCCCTGAAGCTTTCTTT
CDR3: CASRDPGQGADFFPEAFF

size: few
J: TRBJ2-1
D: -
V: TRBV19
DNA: TGTGCCAGTAGTATAGACGGGGAAAATGAGCAGTTCTTC
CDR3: CASSIDGENEQFF

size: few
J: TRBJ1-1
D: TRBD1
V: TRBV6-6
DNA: TGTGCCAGCAGTTCAAGCCAGAACAGGGGGACTGAAGCTTTCTTT
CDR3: CASSSSQNRGTEAFF

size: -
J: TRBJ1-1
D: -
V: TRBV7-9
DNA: TGTGCCAGCAGCGAACAAGTAGGGACATCGGAAGCTTTCTTT
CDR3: CASSEQVGTSEAFF

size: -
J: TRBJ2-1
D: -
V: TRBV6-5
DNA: TGTGCCAGCAGTTACTCGTGGGGGGGGCGCGTCAATGAGCAGTTCTTC
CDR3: CASSYSWGGRVNEQFF

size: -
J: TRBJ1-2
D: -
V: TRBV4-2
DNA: TGTGCCAGCAGCCAAGACCCGGGTCGGGCTAGCTATGGCTACGCCTTC
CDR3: CASSQDPGRASYGYAF

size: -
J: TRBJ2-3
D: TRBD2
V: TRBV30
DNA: TGTGCCTGGAGAGGAGGGAATACGGCGGGGGGCGGAGATACGCAGTATTTT
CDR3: CAWRGGNTAGGGDTQYF

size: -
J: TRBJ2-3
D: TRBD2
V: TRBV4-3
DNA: TGCGCCAGCAGCCAAAAGGGGGGACTAGCGGTCCAGGATACGCAGTATTTT
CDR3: CASSQKGGLAVQDTQYF

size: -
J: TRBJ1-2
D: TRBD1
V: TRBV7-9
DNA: TGTGCCAGCAGCTTTGGTTCCAGGGGGCAGGGTGGAAATGGCTACACCTTC
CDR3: CASSFGSRGQGGNGYTF

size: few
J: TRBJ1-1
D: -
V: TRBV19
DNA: TGTGCCAGTAGTATAAGGGGCACTGAAGCTTTCTTT
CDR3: CASSIRGTEAFF

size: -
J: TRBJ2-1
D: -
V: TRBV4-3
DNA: TGCGCCAGCAGCCAGCATAAGACAGGAACTCCCTACAATGAGCAGTTCTTC
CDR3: CASSQHKTGTPYNEQFF

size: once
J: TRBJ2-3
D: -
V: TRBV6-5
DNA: TGTGCCAGCAGTTACTCGAACCGACACACAGATACGCAGTATTTT
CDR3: CASSYSNRHTDTQYF

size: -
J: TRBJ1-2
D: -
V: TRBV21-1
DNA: TGTGCCAGCAGCAAAGGTCCGGGACAGGCCTCCCCGAGGGGCTACACCTTC
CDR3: CASSKGPGQASPRGYTF

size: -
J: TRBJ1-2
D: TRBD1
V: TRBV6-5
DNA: TGTGCCAGCAGTCCAGACAGGGACCAGTATGGCTACACCTTC
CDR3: CASSPDRDQYGYTF

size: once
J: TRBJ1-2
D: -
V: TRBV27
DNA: TGTGCCAGCAGTCCTGCAGGGAGGGATGGCTACACCTTC
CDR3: CASSPAGRDGYTF

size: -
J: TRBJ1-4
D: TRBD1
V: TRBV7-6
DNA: TGTGCCAGCAGCTTAGCGACAGGGGGCTATGAAAAACTGTTTTTT
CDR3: CASSLATGGYEKLFF

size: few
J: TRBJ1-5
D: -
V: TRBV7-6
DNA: TGTGCCAGCAGCTTAGGAGGCGGAAACAATCAGCCCCAGCATTTT
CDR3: CASSLGGGNNQPQHF

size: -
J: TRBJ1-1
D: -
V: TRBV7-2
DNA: TGTGCCAGCAGCAACACCGGGACATACGCTGAAGCTTTCTTT
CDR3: CASSNTGTYAEAFF

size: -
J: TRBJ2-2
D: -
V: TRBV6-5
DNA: TGTGCCAGCAGTCGCCAGGGGAACACCGGGGAGCTGTTTTTT
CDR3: CASSRQGNTGELFF

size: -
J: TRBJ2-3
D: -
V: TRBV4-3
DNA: TGCGCCAGCAGCCAAGCCTCGGGGGAGAGCACAGATACGCAGTATTTT
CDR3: CASSQASGESTDTQYF

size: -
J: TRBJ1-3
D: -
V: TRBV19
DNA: TGTGCCAGTACCCTCGGGACATTCTCTGGAAACACCATATATTTT
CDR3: CASTLGTFSGNTIYF

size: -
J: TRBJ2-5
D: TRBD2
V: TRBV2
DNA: TGTGCCAGCAGGAAATCCCTGAGCGGGGGGGCCGTAGAGACCCAGTACTTC
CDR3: CASRKSLSGGAVETQYF

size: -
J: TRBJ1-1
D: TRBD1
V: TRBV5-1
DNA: TGCGCCAGCAGCTTGCGACAGGGGGCGGCTGAAGCTTTCTTT
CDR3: CASSLRQGAAEAFF

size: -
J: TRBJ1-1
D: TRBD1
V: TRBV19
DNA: TGTGCCAGTAGTATCACCGGGACAGGGGTTACTGAAGCTTTCTTT
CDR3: CASSITGTGVTEAFF

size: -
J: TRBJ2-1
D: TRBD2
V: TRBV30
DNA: TGTGCCTGGATTGCGGGGCGGGGGGGTTACAATGAGCAGTTCTTC
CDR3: CAWIAGRGGYNEQFF

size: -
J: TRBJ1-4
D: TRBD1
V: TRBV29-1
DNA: TGCAGCTCGTGGGACAGGGTTAATGAAAAACTGTTTTTT
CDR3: CSSWDRVNEKLFF

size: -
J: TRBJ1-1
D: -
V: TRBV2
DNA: TGTGCCAGCACTGACAGCCGGGACTCCTCAAAAGCTTTCTTT
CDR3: CASTDSRDSSKAFF